This entry describes one T cell receptor (beta chain). The data derive from a study of blood T cell repertoires in COVID-19. Whole-study context: Donors in the United States, Italy and Spain gave samples during acute or convalescent COVID-19. Nucleic acid was either cDNA or gDNA, and it came from T cells, B-cell-depleted T cells, or PBMCs.

This CDR3 contains 17 residues. Germline-derived CDR1 and CDR2 are SGDLS and YYNGEE. V dropped 3 bases and J dropped 0 bases, with 18 bases sitting between them. Patients at the Seattle site were enrolled during active infection and followed longitudinally. As processed by the authors: The authors estimated nucleated cell counts from reference gene primer amplification. The repertoire was sequenced with immunoSEQ multiplex PCR; TCRdb's copy has only in-frame clones and lacks some. V, J and clone size are those of that table, while D and trimming were read from the DNA. The sample holds around 200,000 clones; 85% are singletons and the top ten take 18%.

The rearrangement joins TRBV9 to TRBJ1-1; no firm D call. The origin of this receptor is a person aged 70 to 85 with COVID-19, enrolled during active disease. The sample comprised peripheral blood. Written as DNA, the CDR3 is TGTGCCAGCAGCGCCCCCCGCGGCGGGGTCATGAACACTGAAGCTTTCTTT. This encodes CASSAPRGGVMNTEAFF.